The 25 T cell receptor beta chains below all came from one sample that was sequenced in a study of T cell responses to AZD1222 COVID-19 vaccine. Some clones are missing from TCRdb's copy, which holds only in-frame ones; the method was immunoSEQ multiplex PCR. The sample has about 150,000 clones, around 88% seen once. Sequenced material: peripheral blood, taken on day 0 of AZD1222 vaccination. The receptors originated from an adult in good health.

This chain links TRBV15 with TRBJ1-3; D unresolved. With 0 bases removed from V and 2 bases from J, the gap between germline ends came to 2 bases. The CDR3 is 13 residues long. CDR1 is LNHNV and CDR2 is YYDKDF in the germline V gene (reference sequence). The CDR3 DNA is TGTGCCACCAGCAGAGACCCTGGAAACACCATATATTTT. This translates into CATSRDPGNTIYF. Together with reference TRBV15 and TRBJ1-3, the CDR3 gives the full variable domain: DAMVIQNPRYQVTQFGKPVTLSCSQTLNHNVMYWYQQKSSQAPKLLFHYYDKDFNNEADTPDNFQSRRPNTSFCFLDIRSPGLGDTAMYLCATSRDPGNTIYFGEGSWLTVV.

Written as DNA, the CDR3 is TGTGCCAGCAGCCAAGATGCGGGGGCAGGGGCTGGAAACACCATATATTTT. Its protein product is CASSQDAGAGAGNTIYF. The rearrangement joins TRBV4-2 to TRBJ1-3; perhaps TRBD1 as D (6 bases). CDR1 LGHNA and CDR2 YNFKEQ come from the germline V gene. The CDR3 extends over 17 amino acids. Deletions cut 0 bases from V and 2 bases from J, with 14 bases between.

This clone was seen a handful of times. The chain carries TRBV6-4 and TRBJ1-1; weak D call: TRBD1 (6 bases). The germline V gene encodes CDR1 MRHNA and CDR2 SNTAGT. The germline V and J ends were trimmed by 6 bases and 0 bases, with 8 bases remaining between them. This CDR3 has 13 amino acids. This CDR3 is CASSGQLNTEAFF. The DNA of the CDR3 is TGTGCCAGCAGCGGACAGCTGAACACTGAAGCTTTCTTT.

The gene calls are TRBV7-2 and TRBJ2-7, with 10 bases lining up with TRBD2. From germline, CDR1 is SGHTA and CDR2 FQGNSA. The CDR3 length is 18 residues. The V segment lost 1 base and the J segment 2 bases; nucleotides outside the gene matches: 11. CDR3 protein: CASSLGLSGAGGTYEQYF. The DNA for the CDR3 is TGTGCCAGCAGCTTAGGGCTATCGGGAGCGGGAGGGACCTACGAGCAGTACTTC.

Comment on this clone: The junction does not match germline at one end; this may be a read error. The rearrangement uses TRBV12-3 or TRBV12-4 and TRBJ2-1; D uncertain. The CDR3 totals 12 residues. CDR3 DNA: TGTGCCAGCAGTTTCGCCGCAGTTGGGCTGCTCTTC. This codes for CASSFAAVGLLF.

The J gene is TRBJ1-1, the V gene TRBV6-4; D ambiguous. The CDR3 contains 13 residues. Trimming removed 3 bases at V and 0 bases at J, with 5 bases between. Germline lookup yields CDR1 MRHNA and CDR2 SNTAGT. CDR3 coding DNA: TGTGCCAGCAGTGAATCGCTGAACACTGAAGCTTTCTTT. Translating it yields CASSESLNTEAFF.

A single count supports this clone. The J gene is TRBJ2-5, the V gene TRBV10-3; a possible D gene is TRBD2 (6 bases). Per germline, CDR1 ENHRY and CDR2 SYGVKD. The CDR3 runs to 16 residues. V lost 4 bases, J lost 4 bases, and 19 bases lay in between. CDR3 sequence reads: CAISGGVEGILETQYF. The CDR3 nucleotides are TGTGCCATCAGTGGGGGGGTAGAGGGGATATTAGAGACCCAGTACTTC.

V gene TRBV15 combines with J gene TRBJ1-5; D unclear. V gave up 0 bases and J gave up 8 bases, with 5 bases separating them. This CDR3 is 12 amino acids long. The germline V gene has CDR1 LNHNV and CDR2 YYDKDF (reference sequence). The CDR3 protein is CATSRDDEPQHF. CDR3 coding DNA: TGTGCCACCAGCAGAGATGACGAGCCCCAGCATTTT.

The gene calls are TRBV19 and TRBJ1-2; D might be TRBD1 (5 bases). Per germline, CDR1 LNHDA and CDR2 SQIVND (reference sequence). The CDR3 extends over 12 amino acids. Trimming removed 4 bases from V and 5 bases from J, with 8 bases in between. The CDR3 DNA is TGTGCCAGTAGTAGGGGGAAATATGGCTACACCTTC. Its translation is CASSRGKYGYTF.

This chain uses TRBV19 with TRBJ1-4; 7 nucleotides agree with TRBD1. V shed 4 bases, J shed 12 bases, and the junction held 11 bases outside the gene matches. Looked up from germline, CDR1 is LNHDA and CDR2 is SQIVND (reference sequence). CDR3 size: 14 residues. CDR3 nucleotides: TGTGCCAGTAGTAGGACAGGTCCTCAGGGGGAACTGTTTTTT. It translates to CASSRTGPQGELFF.

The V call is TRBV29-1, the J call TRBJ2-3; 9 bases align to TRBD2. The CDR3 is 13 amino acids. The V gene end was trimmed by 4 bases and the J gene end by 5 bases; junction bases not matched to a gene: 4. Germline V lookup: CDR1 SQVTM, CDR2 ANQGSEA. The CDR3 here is CSVGAGGGDTQYF. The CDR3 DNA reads TGCAGCGTTGGTGCGGGAGGGGGAGATACGCAGTATTTT.

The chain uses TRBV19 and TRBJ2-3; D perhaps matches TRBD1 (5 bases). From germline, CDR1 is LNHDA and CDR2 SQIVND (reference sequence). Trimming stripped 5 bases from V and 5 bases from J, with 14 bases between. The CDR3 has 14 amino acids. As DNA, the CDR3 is TGTGCCAGTAGTTTGCGGCAGGGTGTAGATACGCAGTATTTT. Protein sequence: CASSLRQGVDTQYF.

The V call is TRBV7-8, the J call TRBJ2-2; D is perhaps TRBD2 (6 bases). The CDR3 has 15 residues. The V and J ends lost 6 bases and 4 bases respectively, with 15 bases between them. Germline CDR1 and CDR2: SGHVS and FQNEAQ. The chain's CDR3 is CASRFGSWGTGELFF. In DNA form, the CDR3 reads TGTGCCAGCAGATTCGGGAGTTGGGGCACCGGGGAGCTGTTTTTT.

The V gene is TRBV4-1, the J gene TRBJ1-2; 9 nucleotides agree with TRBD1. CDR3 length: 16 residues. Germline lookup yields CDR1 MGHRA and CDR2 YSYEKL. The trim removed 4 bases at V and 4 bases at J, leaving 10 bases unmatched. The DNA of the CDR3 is TGCGCCAGCAGCCTAGACCTCGGGGACAGGGTCTATGGCTACACCTTC. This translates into CASSLDLGDRVYGYTF.

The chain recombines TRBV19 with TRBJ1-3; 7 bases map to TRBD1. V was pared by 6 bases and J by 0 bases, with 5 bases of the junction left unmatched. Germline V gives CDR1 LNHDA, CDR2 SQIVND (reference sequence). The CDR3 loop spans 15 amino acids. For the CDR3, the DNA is TGTGCCAGTAGCTCGACAGGGAGCTCTGGAAACACCATATATTTT. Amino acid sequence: CASSSTGSSGNTIYF.

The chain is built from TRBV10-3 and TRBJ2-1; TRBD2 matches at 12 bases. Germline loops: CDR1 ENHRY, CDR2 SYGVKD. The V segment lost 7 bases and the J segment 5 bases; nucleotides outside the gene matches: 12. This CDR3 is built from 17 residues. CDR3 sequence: CAITRTSGAGKNNEQFF. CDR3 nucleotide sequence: TGTGCCATCACGAGGACTAGCGGGGCCGGAAAAAACAATGAGCAGTTCTTC.

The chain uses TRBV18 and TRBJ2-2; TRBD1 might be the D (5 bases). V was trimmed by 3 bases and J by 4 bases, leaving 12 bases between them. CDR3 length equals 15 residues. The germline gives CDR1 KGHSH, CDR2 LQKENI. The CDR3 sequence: CASSPSQGSTGELFF. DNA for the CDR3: TGTGCCAGCTCACCCAGCCAGGGTAGCACCGGGGAGCTGTTTTTT.

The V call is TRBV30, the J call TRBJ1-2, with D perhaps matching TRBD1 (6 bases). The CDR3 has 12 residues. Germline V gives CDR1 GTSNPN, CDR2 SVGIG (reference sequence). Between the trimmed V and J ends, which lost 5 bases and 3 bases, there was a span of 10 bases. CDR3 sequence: CAWFTGYYGYTF. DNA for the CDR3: TGTGCCTGGTTTACAGGGTACTATGGCTACACCTTC.

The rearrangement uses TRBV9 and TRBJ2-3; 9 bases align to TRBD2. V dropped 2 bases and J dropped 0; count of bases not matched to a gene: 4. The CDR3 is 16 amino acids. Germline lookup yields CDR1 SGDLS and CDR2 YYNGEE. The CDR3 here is CASSVSSGRSTDTQYF. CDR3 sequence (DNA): TGTGCCAGCAGCGTGAGTAGCGGGAGAAGCACAGATACGCAGTATTTT.

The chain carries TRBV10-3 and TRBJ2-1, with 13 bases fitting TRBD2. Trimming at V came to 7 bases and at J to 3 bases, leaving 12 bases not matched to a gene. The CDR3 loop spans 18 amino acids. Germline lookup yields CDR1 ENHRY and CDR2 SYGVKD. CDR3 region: CAINDGLAGEGHYNEQFF. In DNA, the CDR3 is TGTGCCATCAATGACGGACTAGCGGGAGAGGGCCACTACAATGAGCAGTTCTTC.

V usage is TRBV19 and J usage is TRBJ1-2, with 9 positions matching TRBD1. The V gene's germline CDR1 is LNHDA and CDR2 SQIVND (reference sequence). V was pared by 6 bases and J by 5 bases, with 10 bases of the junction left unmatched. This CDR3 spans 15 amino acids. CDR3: CASRTDRGDPYGYTF. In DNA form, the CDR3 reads TGTGCCAGTAGAACGGACAGGGGCGATCCTTATGGCTACACCTTC.

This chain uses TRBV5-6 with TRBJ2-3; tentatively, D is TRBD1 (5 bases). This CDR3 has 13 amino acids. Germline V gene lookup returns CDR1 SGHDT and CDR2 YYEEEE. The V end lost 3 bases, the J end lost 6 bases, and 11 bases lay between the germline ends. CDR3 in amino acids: CASSSDNEDTQYF. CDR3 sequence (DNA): TGTGCCAGCAGCTCGGACAATGAGGATACGCAGTATTTT.

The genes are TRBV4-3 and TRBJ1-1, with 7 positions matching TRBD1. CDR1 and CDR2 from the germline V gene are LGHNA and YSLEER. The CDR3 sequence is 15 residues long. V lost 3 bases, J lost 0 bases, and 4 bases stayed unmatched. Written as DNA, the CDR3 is TGCGCCAGCAGCCAGGGGACAGCATTGAACACTGAAGCTTTCTTT. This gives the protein CASSQGTALNTEAFF.

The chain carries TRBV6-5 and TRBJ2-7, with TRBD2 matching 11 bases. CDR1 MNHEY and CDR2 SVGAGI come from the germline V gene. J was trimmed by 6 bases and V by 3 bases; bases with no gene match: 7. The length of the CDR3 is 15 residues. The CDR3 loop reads CASSYFLAGGREQYF. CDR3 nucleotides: TGTGCCAGCAGTTATTTTCTAGCGGGAGGACGCGAGCAGTACTTC.

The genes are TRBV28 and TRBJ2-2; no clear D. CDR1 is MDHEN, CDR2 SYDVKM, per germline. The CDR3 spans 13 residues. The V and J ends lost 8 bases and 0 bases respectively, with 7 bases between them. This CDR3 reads CASRMANTGELFF. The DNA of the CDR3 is TGTGCCAGCCGGATGGCGAACACCGGGGAGCTGTTTTTT.